One T cell receptor (beta chain) is described in this entry. The target antigen is unknown. This sample was included in a study of T cells in localized non-small cell lung cancer. Study-level results: The study sequenced only one region of the tumor. As a result, intratumor heterogeneity could not be excluded and remains possible.

Germline-derived CDR1 and CDR2 are SGHAT and FQNNGV. The ends were cut back, 5 bases at V and 2 bases at J, with 9 bases in the middle. The CDR3 is 13 residues long. TCRdb keeps only in-frame clones here, not all; method: immunoSEQ multiplex PCR. The sample carries under 40,000 clones, over 75% recorded once. This chain links TRBV11-2 with TRBJ2-5; D is perhaps TRBD2 (5 bases). The TCR originated in a male donor at least 60 years old with stage III squamous cell lung carcinoma. Here the sequenced sample was peripheral blood, taken before any cancer treatment. CDR3 protein: CASSAGIQETQYF. The CDR3 DNA follows: TGTGCCAGCAGCGCCGGGATTCAAGAGACCCAGTACTTC.